This T cell receptor (beta chain) was observed in a study of PD-1 blockade in mismatch repair-deficient tumors. Study-level points and caveats: After pembrolizumab, tumor-resident clones rose rapidly, then generally contracted before radiologic responses.

PCR or immunohistochemistry showed mismatch repair deficiency in every enrolled patient. The TCR-sequenced patients were three responders to pembrolizumab. Only in-frame clones appear in the TCRdb table, and some are missing; sequencing was by immunoSEQ multiplex PCR. Among 55,000 to 85,000 clones listed, about 72% were seen once. The V end lost 3 bases, the J end lost 3 bases, and 15 bases lay between the germline ends. The CDR3 spans 16 residues. CDR1 and CDR2 from the germline V gene are SGHDT and YYEEEE. Of note for this clone: Its antigen is unidentified.

The sequence was collected from an adult with mismatch repair-deficient cancer. V gene TRBV5-6 combines with J gene TRBJ2-2; D possibly corresponds to TRBD1 (7 bases). Sequenced material: peripheral blood, taken 2 weeks after starting pembrolizumab. The CDR3 nucleotides are TGTGCCAGCAGCTCCGACCCCAGGGGGGACACCGGGGAGCTGTTTTTT. It specifies CASSSDPRGDTGELFF.